Detailed here is one TCR beta chain. Antigen specificity is unknown. There are 15 residues in the CDR3. Germline assignment: CDR1 SGHRS and CDR2 YFSETQ. The sample is drawn from a study of T cells expressing NK-cell markers. General study findings and limits: Several donors likewise had their CD3+CD56-NKG2C+ fraction led by these clonotypes.

TCRdb re-analyzed the 5' RACE reads; it lists each CDR3 protein once, without DNA. The table gives 400,000 or so distinct CDR3 sequences; the top ten clones make up roughly 10% of it. Sequencing was performed on blood T cells: a sorted CD56 or NKG2C T cell subset, CD4+ or CD8+ T cells, or bulk PBMC T cells (not recorded which). This chain connects TRBV5-1 to TRBJ2-3; checking the TCRdb D call of TRBD2 is not possible without DNA. This clonotype originated in a woman aged 45-65 years in good health. The CDR3 region is CASSAASGRPDTQYF.